These 18 T cell receptor beta chains originate from one sample sequenced in a study of shared clonotypes between healthy human individuals. Repertoires were generated with immunoSEQ multiplex PCR, while TCRdb's copy carries only in-frame clones and drops some. Here the sample spans hundreds of thousands of clones, about 95% being singletons. Naive CD8 cells were CD45RO-negative, positively selected for CCR7, excluding terminally differentiated effector memory CD45RA+ cells. The specimen sequenced was naive CD8+ T cells sorted from blood. These receptors were obtained from a woman in her twenties or thirties in good health.

The chain combines TRBV7-2 with TRBJ2-3; D perhaps matches TRBD1 (6 bases). CDR1 and CDR2 (germline): SGHTA, FQGNSA. V was shortened by 3 bases and J by 4 bases, with 11 bases between the two germline ends. The CDR3 has 14 residues. CDR3 residues: CASSFLGGADTQYF. The CDR3 DNA is TGTGCCAGCAGCTTTTTAGGGGGAGCAGATACGCAGTATTTT.

The chain combines TRBV28 with TRBJ2-6; 7 bases line up with TRBD1. Germline V lookup: CDR1 MDHEN, CDR2 SYDVKM. This CDR3 is built from 16 residues. With 3 bases clipped from V and 2 bases from J, the junction kept 4 bases outside the gene matches. Here the CDR3 reads CASSFDRAPGANVLTF. CDR3 in DNA: TGTGCCAGCAGTTTCGACAGGGCCCCTGGGGCCAACGTCCTGACTTTC.

This chain links TRBV29-1 with TRBJ2-7, with D perhaps matching TRBD1 or TRBD2 (6 bases each). The V gene's germline CDR1 is SQVTM and CDR2 ANQGSEA. The V end was cut by 3 bases, the J end by 0 bases, with 18 bases between. CDR3 length: 16 residues. The chain's CDR3 is CSVEGGDNPSSYEQYF. The CDR3 nucleotides are TGCAGCGTTGAGGGCGGGGACAACCCGAGCTCCTACGAGCAGTACTTC.

V usage is TRBV27 and J usage is TRBJ1-4; tentatively, D is TRBD1 (6 bases). The V end lost 2 bases, the J end lost 7 bases, and 11 bases lay between the germline ends. CDR1 MNHEY and CDR2 SMNVEV come from the germline V gene (reference sequence). The CDR3 is 14 amino acids. The CDR3 DNA is TGTGCCAGCAGTTTAAGGGGGGCAGGTGAAAAACTGTTTTTT. It is translated as CASSLRGAGEKLFF. Looking up the rest from reference TRBV27 and TRBJ1-4 gives the full variable domain: EAQVTQNPRYLITVTGKKLTVTCSQNMNHEYMSWYRQDPGLGLRQIYYSMNVEVTDKGDVPEGYKVSRKEKRNFPLILESPSPNQTSLYFCASSLRGAGEKLFFGSGTQLSVL.

The rearrangement joins TRBV11-2 to TRBJ2-5; 9 nucleotides agree with TRBD1. The V gene's germline CDR1 is SGHAT and CDR2 FQNNGV. The CDR3 is 14 amino acids. Trimming at V came to 4 bases and at J to 5 bases, leaving 5 bases not matched to a gene. CDR3 amino acids: CASSYRDRVETQYF. The CDR3 nucleotides read TGTGCCAGCAGCTACCGGGACAGGGTTGAGACCCAGTACTTC.

This clone has just one count. The chain uses TRBV2 and TRBJ1-2; D remains ambiguous. The CDR3 sequence is 15 residues long. In germline, CDR1 is SNHLY, CDR2 FYNNEI. The ends were cut back, 0 bases at V and 5 bases at J, with 13 bases in the middle. The CDR3 DNA is TGTGCCAGCAGTGAAGCGCTTCGGGCGGTATATGGCTACACCTTC. Its protein is CASSEALRAVYGYTF.

The chain carries TRBV10-1 and TRBJ1-1, with TRBD1 matching over 8 bases. J gave up 11 bases and V 2 bases, and 4 bases lay outside the gene matches. The CDR3 sequence is 12 residues long. Germline V lookup: CDR1 WNHNN, CDR2 SYGVQD (reference sequence). The CDR3, as DNA: TGCGCCAGCAGTGAGACAGGGGGTTTGGCTTTCTTT. It codes for CASSETGGLAFF.

The chain uses TRBV4-2 and TRBJ1-5; D not certain. CDR3 size: 15 residues. V was cut by 0 bases and J by 4 bases, with 10 bases left in between. Germline CDR1 and CDR2: LGHNA and YNFKEQ. The CDR3 region has the DNA TGTGCCAGCAGCCAAGAAGCGGGGTGGAATCAGCCCCAGCATTTT. Its translation: CASSQEAGWNQPQHF.

The J gene is TRBJ2-3, the V gene TRBV29-1, with D tentatively TRBD1 (6 bases). This CDR3 spans 14 amino acids. CDR1 is SQVTM, CDR2 ANQGSEA, per germline. V lost 7 bases and J lost 4, with 18 bases in between. CDR3 sequence: CSASGARVADTQYF. The CDR3 nucleotides are TGCAGCGCCTCAGGGGCGAGGGTGGCAGATACGCAGTATTTT.

The genes are TRBV27 and TRBJ2-1; D gene ambiguous. CDR1 and CDR2 (germline): MNHEY, SMNVEV (reference sequence). The CDR3 has 16 residues. Trimming cost V 0 bases and J 5 bases, with 14 bases left between them. CDR3 residues: CASSLSPGSSNNEQFF. CDR3 sequence (DNA): TGTGCCAGCAGTTTATCTCCGGGTTCCAGCAACAATGAGCAGTTCTTC.

Only one count was recorded for this clone. The chain carries TRBV2 and TRBJ2-7, with D possibly TRBD2 on 7 matching bases. Trimming removed 6 bases from V and 0 bases from J, with 18 bases in between. Per the germline V gene, CDR1 is SNHLY and CDR2 is FYNNEI. The CDR3 totals 16 residues. The CDR3 DNA sequence: TGTGCCAGCAGCCCGGGGGCGGGAGAGAGCTCCTACGAGCAGTACTTC. It codes for CASSPGAGESSYEQYF.

This chain connects TRBV7-6 to TRBJ2-6; D is unclear. CDR3 length: 16 residues. Germline V gives CDR1 SGHVS, CDR2 FNYEAQ. The ends were cut back, 4 bases at V and 0 bases at J, with 10 bases in the middle. The CDR3: CASSSPVDSGANVLTF. CDR3 coding DNA: TGTGCCAGCAGCTCTCCCGTCGACTCTGGGGCCAACGTCCTGACTTTC.

The CDR3, as DNA: TGTGCCAGCAGCTCGTTTACGGGAGGTTTCTACGAGCAGTACTTC. This gives the protein CASSSFTGGFYEQYF. This sequence joins TRBV5-6 and TRBJ2-7; TRBD2 aligns across 7 bases. From germline, CDR1 is SGHDT and CDR2 YYEEEE. CDR3 length: 15 residues. The ends lost 3 bases at V and 3 bases at J; junction bases unmatched: 9. The full variable domain, completed using reference TRBV5-6 and TRBJ2-7, is DAGVTQSPTHLIKTRGQQVTLRCSPKSGHDTVSWYQQALGQGPQFIFQYYEEEERQRGNFPDRFSGHQFPNYSSELNVNALLLGDSALYLCASSSFTGGFYEQYFGPGTRLTVT.

The rearrangement uses TRBV30 and TRBJ1-1, with D unclear. Germline lookup yields CDR1 GTSNPN and CDR2 SVGIG (reference sequence). Trimming removed 4 bases at V and 0 bases at J, with 9 bases between. This CDR3 has 13 amino acids. The CDR3 DNA is TGTGCCTGGAATCCAGGACTGAACACTGAAGCTTTCTTT. This translates into CAWNPGLNTEAFF.

The chain couples TRBV29-1 to TRBJ2-1; 7 positions match TRBD2. The V segment lost 0 bases and the J segment 5 bases; nucleotides outside the gene matches: 7. The CDR3 extends over 15 amino acids. The germline CDR1 and CDR2 sequences are SQVTM and ANQGSEA. CDR3 in amino acids: CSVEDPGTKNNEQFF. The CDR3 bases are TGCAGCGTTGAAGACCCCGGGACTAAGAACAATGAGCAGTTCTTC.

The chain carries TRBV11-2 and TRBJ2-2; D is ambiguous. The V end lost 7 bases, the J end lost 1 base, and 7 bases lay between the germline ends. This CDR3 has 13 residues. The germline gives CDR1 SGHAT, CDR2 FQNNGV. In DNA, the CDR3 is TGTGCCAGCAACCCAAGGAACACCGGGGAGCTGTTTTTT. Translated, it gives CASNPRNTGELFF.

The CDR3 region is CASSIGQGVGSSYNEQFF. CDR3 in DNA: TGTGCCAGTAGTATTGGACAGGGAGTGGGGAGCTCCTACAATGAGCAGTTCTTC. The gene calls are TRBV19 and TRBJ2-1, with TRBD1 matching 8 bases. With 3 bases clipped from V and 0 bases from J, the junction kept 10 bases outside the gene matches. Germline V gene lookup returns CDR1 LNHDA and CDR2 SQIVND (reference sequence). The CDR3 spans 18 residues. The full variable domain, rest sourced from reference TRBV19 and TRBJ2-1, is DGGITQSPKYLFRKEGQNVTLSCEQNLNHDAMYWYRQDPGQGLRLIYYSQIVNDFQKGDIAEGYSVSREKKESFPLTVTSAQKNPTAFYLCASSIGQGVGSSYNEQFFGPGTRLTVL.

The rearrangement links TRBV5-6 to TRBJ2-5, with D hard to call. The V gene's germline CDR1 is SGHDT and CDR2 YYEEEE. V shed 0 bases and J shed 2 bases, with 8 bases lying between them. This CDR3 contains 14 residues. The CDR3 DNA reads TGTGCCAGCAGCTTGGTCCCCAGGCAAGAGACCCAGTACTTC. This codes for CASSLVPRQETQYF.